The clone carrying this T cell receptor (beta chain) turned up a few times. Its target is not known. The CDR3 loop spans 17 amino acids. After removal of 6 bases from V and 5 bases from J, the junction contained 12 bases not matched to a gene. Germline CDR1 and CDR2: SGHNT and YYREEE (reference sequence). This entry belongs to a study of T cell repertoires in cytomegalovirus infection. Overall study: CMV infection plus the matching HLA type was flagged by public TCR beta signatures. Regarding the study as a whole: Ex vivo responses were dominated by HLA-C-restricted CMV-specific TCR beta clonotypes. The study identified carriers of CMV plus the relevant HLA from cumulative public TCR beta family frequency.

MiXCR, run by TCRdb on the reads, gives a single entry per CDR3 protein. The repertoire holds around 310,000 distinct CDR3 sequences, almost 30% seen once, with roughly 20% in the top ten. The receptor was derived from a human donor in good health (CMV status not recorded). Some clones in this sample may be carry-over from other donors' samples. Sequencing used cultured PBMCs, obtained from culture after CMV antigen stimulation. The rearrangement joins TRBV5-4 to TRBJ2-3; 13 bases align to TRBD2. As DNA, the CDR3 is TGTGCCAGCACCGCCGGGACTAGCGGGACTTATGGAGATACGCAGTATTTT. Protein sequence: CASTAGTSGTYGDTQYF.